A selection of T cell receptor beta chains follows, all from one sample in a study of radiotherapy plus CTLA-4 blockade in lung cancer. Profiling relied on immunoSEQ multiplex PCR, and the TCRdb table lists in-frame clones only, not all of them. Among about 120,000 clones, 65% to 85% were seen once, and the ten largest hold around 4.8%. The sequences come from peripheral blood, collected from a patient treated with radiotherapy plus ipilimumab. Receptors originate from a human donor with non-small cell lung cancer who had a partial response to radiotherapy plus ipilimumab. CDR3s leave out the opening cysteine and the closing phenylalanine or tryptophan.

cdr3_aa j_call v_call
ASSGGLQETQY TRBJ2-5 TRBV5-1
ASSQSSSGRERTGELF TRBJ2-2 TRBV4-2
ASSVGGWTGGTEAF TRBJ1-1 TRBV9
ASSYTSGGNNEQF TRBJ2-1 TRBV5-1
ASSLSGGTDTQY TRBJ2-3 TRBV2
ASSSSGRAVPETQY TRBJ2-5 TRBV5-1
ASPRGRERNDEQY TRBJ2-7 TRBV6-4
ASSLGWDSSSLAKNIQY TRBJ2-4 TRBV5-1
ASPGGWGTGELF TRBJ2-2 TRBV6-1
ASSPGQSSGNTIY TRBJ1-3 TRBV18
ASSPSFSGSAYEQF TRBJ2-1 TRBV18
ASSSHFPPPGQRRSVYNSPLH TRBJ1-6 TRBV27
ASSPGQPNQPQH TRBJ1-5 TRBV5-1
ASSRDSQGPQH TRBJ1-5 TRBV7-9
ASTNPGNTIY TRBJ1-3 TRBV5-6
ASRDTGQGTDEQF TRBJ2-1 TRBV5-1
ASSQRSQETQY TRBJ2-5 TRBV7-3